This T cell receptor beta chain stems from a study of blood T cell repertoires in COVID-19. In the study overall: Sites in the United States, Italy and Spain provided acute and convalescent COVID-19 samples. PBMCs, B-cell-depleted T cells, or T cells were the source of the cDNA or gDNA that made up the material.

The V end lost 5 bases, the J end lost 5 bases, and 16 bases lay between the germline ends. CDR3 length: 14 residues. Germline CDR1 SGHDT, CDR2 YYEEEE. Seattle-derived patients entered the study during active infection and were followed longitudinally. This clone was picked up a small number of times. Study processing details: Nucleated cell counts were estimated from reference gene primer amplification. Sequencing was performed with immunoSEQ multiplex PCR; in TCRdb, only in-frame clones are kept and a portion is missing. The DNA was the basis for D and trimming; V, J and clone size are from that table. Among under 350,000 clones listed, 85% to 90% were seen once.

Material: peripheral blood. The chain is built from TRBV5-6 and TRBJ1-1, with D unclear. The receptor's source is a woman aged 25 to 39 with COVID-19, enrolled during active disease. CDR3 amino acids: CASRHLRGLTEAFF. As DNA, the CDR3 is TGTGCCAGCAGACACCTAAGAGGGCTTACTGAAGCTTTCTTT.